These T cell receptor beta chains were read from a single sample in a study of beta chain features in type 1 diabetes. Clones were read by immunoSEQ multiplex PCR, and TCRdb kept only the in-frame ones, dropping some. The sample has about 620,000 clones; 15% are singletons. The material sequenced was naive CD4+ T cells from blood. The receptors were gathered from a young man in good health. Each CDR3 is given with its conserved first and last residue. Each record gives: V gene, CDR3 length, J gene, D gene, clone size, CDR3 DNA, CDR3 protein. A D gene is named only where the DNA matches it firmly. Part of the rows lack a size; the others show once, few, many or a class for expanded clones.

>TRBV4-2|13|TRBJ1-2|-|-
TGTGCCAGCAGCCCTACTACAGGGCAAGGCTACACCTTC
CASSPTTGQGYTF
>TRBV28|12|TRBJ2-5|-|-
TGTGCCAGCAGTAACCCAGACGGACGTCAGTACTTC
CASSNPDGRQYF
>TRBV7-9|13|TRBJ1-2|-|-
TGTGCCAGCAGCTTAGTAGGGGACGGTGGCTACACCTTC
CASSLVGDGGYTF
>TRBV27|16|TRBJ1-5|TRBD1|-
TGTGCCAGCAGTCATGGGGACAGGGCCAGCAATCAGCCCCAGCATTTT
CASSHGDRASNQPQHF
>TRBV6-5|14|TRBJ2-7|-|few
TGTGCCAGCAGTCGGCAGACTCCTTCCTACGAGCAGTACTTC
CASSRQTPSYEQYF
>TRBV6-6|14|TRBJ2-4|-|-
TGTGCCAGCAGCATGGACCGGGCCAAAAACATTCAGTACTTC
CASSMDRAKNIQYF
>TRBV14|16|TRBJ2-1|-|few
TGTGCCAGCAGTAACGCCATCTTCCCCTCCTACAATGAGCAGTTCTTC
CASSNAIFPSYNEQFF
>TRBV30|16|TRBJ1-4|TRBD1|few
TGTGCCTGGAACTCGACAGGGACTACAACTAATGAAAAACTGTTTTTT
CAWNSTGTTTNEKLFF
>TRBV14|17|TRBJ2-6|-|few
TGTGCCAGCAGCAGGACGGGGACCCCTCCCGGGGCCAACGTCCTGACTTTC
CASSRTGTPPGANVLTF
>TRBV19|10|TRBJ1-1|-|few
TGTGCTAGCGGAGTATCGGAGACTTTCTTT
CASGVSETFF
>TRBV10-3|16|TRBJ1-2|-|few
TGTGCCATCAGTCCCTCCGTTATTGGCGGCAACTATGGCTACACCTTC
CAISPSVIGGNYGYTF
>TRBV4-2|15|TRBJ1-1|-|-
TGTGCCAGCAAATATGACAAGGGGGACCTGAGGGAAGCTTTCTTT
CASKYDKGDLREAFF
>TRBV7-9|15|TRBJ2-3|-|-
TGTGCCAGCAGCTTCCGCGGACAGACGGCAGATACGCAGTATTTT
CASSFRGQTADTQYF
>TRBV7-3|15|TRBJ1-2|TRBD1|few
TGTGCCAGCAGCCGGGACAGCGTCGCTAACTATGGCTACACCTTC
CASSRDSVANYGYTF
>TRBV7-9|16|TRBJ2-1|TRBD1|many
TGTGCCAGCAGCTTGAAACGGGACAGGGTGCCCAATGAGCAGTTCTTC
CASSLKRDRVPNEQFF
>TRBV4-1|15|TRBJ2-2|-|few
TGCGCCAGCAGCCAAGTAGGGACCCTTACCGGGGAGCTGTTTTTT
CASSQVGTLTGELFF
>TRBV9|13|TRBJ2-7|-|-
TGTGCCAGCAGCGTAAATTTCGAGGCCGAGCAGTACTTC
CASSVNFEAEQYF
>TRBV6-6|14|TRBJ2-7|-|-
TGTGCCAGCAGTTACTCTCGGGGTCCCTACGAGCAGTACTTC
CASSYSRGPYEQYF
>TRBV29-1|14|TRBJ1-1|-|few
TGCAGCGTTGAAGAGCTGTTTAGGAGCACTGAAGCTTTCTTT
CSVEELFRSTEAFF
>TRBV7-2|14|TRBJ2-1|-|few
TGTGCCAGCAGCTTTCCCGGGACACACAATGAGCAGTTCTTC
CASSFPGTHNEQFF
>TRBV7-6|15|TRBJ1-6|TRBD1|-
TGTGCCAGCAGCTTAGGGACAGGAATAAATTCACCCCTCCACTTT
CASSLGTGINSPLHF
>TRBV28|13|TRBJ2-1|TRBD2|-
TGTGCCAGCAGTTTATCTCAACTAGCGGAGCAGTTCTTC
CASSLSQLAEQFF
>TRBV7-3|18|TRBJ2-1|TRBD2|-
TGTGCCAGCAGCTTAAAAGGATCGGGACTAGCGTCCTACAATGAGCAGTTCTTC
CASSLKGSGLASYNEQFF
>TRBV25-1|17|TRBJ1-6|-|-
TGTGCCAGCAGTGGTTTGGGGTACAGCTCCTATAATTCACCCCTCCACTTT
CASSGLGYSSYNSPLHF
>TRBV27|16|TRBJ2-1|-|few
TGTGCCAGCAGTTCCCTGGACAAACGTTGGGACAATGAGCAGTTCTTC
CASSSLDKRWDNEQFF
>TRBV28|14|TRBJ2-2|-|-
TGTGCCAGCACCGCTGGACGCGGCCCCGGGGAGCTGTTTTTT
CASTAGRGPGELFF
>TRBV5-4|13|TRBJ1-1|-|few
TGTGCCAGCAGCTTAGCCACTAACACTGAAGCTTTCTTT
CASSLATNTEAFF
>TRBV4-2|16|TRBJ1-4|TRBD1|-
TGTGCCAGCAGCCAGGGCAACAGGGGACGTGACGAAAAACTGTTTTTT
CASSQGNRGRDEKLFF
>TRBV5-1|14|TRBJ2-5|-|few
TGCGCCAGCAGCTTGGCACAGATTCAAGAGACCCAGTACTTC
CASSLAQIQETQYF
>TRBV9|15|TRBJ2-3|TRBD2|-
TGTGCCAGCAGCTTAGCGGGGCTGAGCACAGATACGCAGTATTTT
CASSLAGLSTDTQYF
>TRBV5-4|17|TRBJ2-3|TRBD2|-
TGTGCCAGCAGCTCAACTAGCGGGGGGCCGTCATTGAGTACGCAGTATTTT
CASSSTSGGPSLSTQYF
>TRBV2|14|TRBJ2-2|TRBD1|few
TGTGCCACCCCGGACAGGGGGAAGACCGGGGAGCTGTTTTTT
CATPDRGKTGELFF
>TRBV5-6|15|TRBJ1-5|-|-
TGTGCCAGCAGCCCGGGCCCCCTCGGGAATCAGCCCCAGCATTTT
CASSPGPLGNQPQHF
>TRBV18|15|TRBJ2-1|-|few
TGTGCCAGCTCACATAACACCGGGATATCCAATGAGCAGTTCTTC
CASSHNTGISNEQFF